The 5 T cell receptor beta chains in this list originate from one sample, sequenced in a study of human T cells and chemical hapten exposure. Noted time point: pre-sensitization, week 0. Treatment reported: therapeutic diphenylcyclopropenone sensitization with weekly scalp DPC. MiXCR, run by TCRdb on the RACE reads, gives a single entry per CDR3 protein. The data show under 200,000 distinct CDR3 sequences, with under 35% seen just once and under 3% held by the top ten. Sequenced here: whole blood, sampled in connection with sensitization to the hapten diphenylcyclopropenone (DPC). The origin of the receptors is a woman aged 30 to 39 with alopecia areata. Some clones in this sample may be carry-over from other donors' samples.

This chain links TRBV6-2 or TRBV6-3 with TRBJ2-7, with 7 bases that match TRBD1. CDR1 is MNHEY, CDR2 SVGEGT, per germline. The CDR3 spans 14 residues. V lost 2 bases and J lost 2; bases outside the gene matches: 3. The CDR3 loop reads CASSYNRGPYEQYF. CDR3 DNA: TGTGCCAGCAGTTACAACAGGGGCCCCTACGAGCAGTACTTC.

This clonotype was found a few times. J is TRBJ2-2 and V is TRBV25-1; D unclear. Germline V gene data show CDR1 as MGHDK and CDR2 as SYGVNS. This CDR3 comprises 12 residues. V was clipped by 4 bases and J by 7 bases, with 7 bases between them. DNA for the CDR3: TGTGCCAGCAGTGGGGGAATCGGGGAGCTGTTTTTT. It translates to CASSGGIGELFF. Drawing the rest from reference TRBV25-1 and TRBJ2-2, the complete variable domain is EADIYQTPRYLVIGTGKKITLECSQTMGHDKMYWYQQDPGMELHLIHYSYGVNSTEKGDLSSESTVSRIRTEHFPLTLESARPSHTSQYLCASSGGIGELFFGEGSRLTVL.

V and J are TRBV4-1 and TRBJ2-7; D perhaps matches TRBD1 (5 bases). Germline CDR1 and CDR2: MGHRA and YSYEKL. This CDR3 is built from 14 residues. The V and J ends lost 1 base and 7 bases respectively, with 14 bases between them. DNA for the CDR3: TGCGCCAGCAGCCAAGGGCAGGGCGTCGGGGAGCAGTACTTC. Encoded protein: CASSQGQGVGEQYF.

In this sample, this clonotype turned up a few times. The chain has TRBV29-1 and TRBJ1-5; D remains unclear. Trimming took off 4 bases at V and 2 bases at J, with 9 bases between the two ends. Germline V gene data show CDR1 as SQVTM and CDR2 as ANQGSEA. The CDR3 loop spans 13 amino acids. The CDR3 DNA reads as TGCAGCGTTGGGGGTGGCGGCAATCAGCCCCAGCATTTT. Protein product: CSVGGGGNQPQHF.

In its sample, this clonotype was seen a few times. J is TRBJ2-3 and V is TRBV7-2, with 9 bases fitting TRBD2. The CDR3 runs to 14 residues. After removal of 0 bases from V and 6 bases from J, the junction contained 1 base not matched to a gene. Germline V gives CDR1 SGHTA, CDR2 FQGNSA. The CDR3: CASSLALAGDTQYF. CDR3 coding DNA: TGTGCCAGCAGCTTAGCCCTAGCGGGGGATACGCAGTATTTT. Full variable domain (missing parts from reference TRBV7-2 and TRBJ2-3): GAGVSQSPSNKVTEKGKDVELRCDPISGHTALYWYRQSLGQGLEFLIYFQGNSAPDKSGLPSDRFSAERTGGSVSTLTIQRTQQEDSAVYLCASSLALAGDTQYFGPGTRLTVL.